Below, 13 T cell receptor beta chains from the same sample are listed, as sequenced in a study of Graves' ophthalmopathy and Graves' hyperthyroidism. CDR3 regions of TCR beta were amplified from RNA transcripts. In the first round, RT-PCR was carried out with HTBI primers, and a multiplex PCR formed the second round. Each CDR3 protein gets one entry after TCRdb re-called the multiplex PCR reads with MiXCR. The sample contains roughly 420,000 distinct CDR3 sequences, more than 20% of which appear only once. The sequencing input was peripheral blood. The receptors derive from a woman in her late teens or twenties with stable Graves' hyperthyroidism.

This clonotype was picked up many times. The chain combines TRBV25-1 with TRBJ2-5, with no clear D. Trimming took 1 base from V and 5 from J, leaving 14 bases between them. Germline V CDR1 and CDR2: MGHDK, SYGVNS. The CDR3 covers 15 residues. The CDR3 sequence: CASSEFGLASETQYF. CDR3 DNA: TGTGCCAGCAGTGAATTTGGCTTGGCATCGGAGACCCAGTACTTC.

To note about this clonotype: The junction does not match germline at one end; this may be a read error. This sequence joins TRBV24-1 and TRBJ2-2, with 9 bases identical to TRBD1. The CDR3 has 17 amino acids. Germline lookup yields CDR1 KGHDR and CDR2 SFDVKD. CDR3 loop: CATSDTRDRVIAGDLFF. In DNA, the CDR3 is TGTGCCACCAGTGATACCCGGGACAGGGTTATTGCCGGGGATCTGTTTTTT.

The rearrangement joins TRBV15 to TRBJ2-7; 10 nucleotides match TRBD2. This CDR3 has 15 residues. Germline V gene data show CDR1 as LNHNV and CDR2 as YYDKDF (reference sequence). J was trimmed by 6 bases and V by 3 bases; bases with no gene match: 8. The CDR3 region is CATSSGLAEPTEQYF. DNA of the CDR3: TGTGCCACCAGCAGCGGACTAGCGGAACCTACCGAGCAGTACTTC.

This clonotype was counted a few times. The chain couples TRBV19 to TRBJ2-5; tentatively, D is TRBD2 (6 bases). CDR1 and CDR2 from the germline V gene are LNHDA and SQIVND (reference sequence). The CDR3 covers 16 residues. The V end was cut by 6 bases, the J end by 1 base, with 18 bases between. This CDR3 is CASSVEGPTRQETQYF. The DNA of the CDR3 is TGTGCCAGTAGCGTGGAGGGCCCGACCCGCCAAGAGACCCAGTACTTC.

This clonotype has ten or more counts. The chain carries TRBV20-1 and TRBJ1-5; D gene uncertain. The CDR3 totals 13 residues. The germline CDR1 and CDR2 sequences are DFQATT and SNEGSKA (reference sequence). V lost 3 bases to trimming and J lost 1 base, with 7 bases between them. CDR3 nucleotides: TGCAGTGCTAGTGTGAACAGCAATCAGCCCCAGCATTTT. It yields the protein CSASVNSNQPQHF.

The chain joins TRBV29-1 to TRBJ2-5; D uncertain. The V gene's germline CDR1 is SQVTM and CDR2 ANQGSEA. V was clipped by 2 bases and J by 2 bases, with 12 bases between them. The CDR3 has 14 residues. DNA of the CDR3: TGCAGCGTTGAACGCCTAGGCAGACAAGAGACCCAGTACTTC. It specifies CSVERLGRQETQYF.

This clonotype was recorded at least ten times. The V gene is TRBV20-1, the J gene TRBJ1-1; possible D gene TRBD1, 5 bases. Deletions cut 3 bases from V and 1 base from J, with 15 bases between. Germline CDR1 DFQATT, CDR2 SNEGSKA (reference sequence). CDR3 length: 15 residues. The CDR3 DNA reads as TGCAGTGCTAGGCGCTTCGGACAAGAGAACACTGAAGCTTTCTTT. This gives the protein CSARRFGQENTEAFF.

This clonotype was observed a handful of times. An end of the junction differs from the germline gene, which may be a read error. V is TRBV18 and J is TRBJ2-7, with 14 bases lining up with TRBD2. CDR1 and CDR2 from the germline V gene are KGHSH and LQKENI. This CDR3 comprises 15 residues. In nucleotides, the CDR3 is TGTGCCAGCCCACCGGGACTAGCGGGGGCCTACGAGCAGTACTTC. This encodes CASPPGLAGAYEQYF.

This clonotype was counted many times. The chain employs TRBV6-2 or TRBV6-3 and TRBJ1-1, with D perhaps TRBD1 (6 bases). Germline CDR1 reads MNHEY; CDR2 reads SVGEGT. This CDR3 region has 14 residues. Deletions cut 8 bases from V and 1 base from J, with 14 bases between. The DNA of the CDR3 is TGTGCCAGCGGCATGGACAGTGCGAACACTGAAGCTTTCTTT. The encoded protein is CASGMDSANTEAFF.

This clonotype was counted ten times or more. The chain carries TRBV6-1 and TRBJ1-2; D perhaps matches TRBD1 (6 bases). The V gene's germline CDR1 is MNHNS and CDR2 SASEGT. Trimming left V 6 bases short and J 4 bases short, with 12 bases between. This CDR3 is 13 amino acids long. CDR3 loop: CASRNRETYGYTF. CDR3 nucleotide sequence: TGTGCCAGCAGGAACAGGGAGACCTATGGCTACACCTTC.

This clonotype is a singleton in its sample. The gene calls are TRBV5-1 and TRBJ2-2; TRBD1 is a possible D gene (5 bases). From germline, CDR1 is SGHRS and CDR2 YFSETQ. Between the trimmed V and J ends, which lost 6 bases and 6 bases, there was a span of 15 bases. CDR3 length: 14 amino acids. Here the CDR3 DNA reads TGCGCCAGCAAACCACAGGTCGTGGCCGGGGAGCTGTTTTTT. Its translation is CASKPQVVAGELFF.

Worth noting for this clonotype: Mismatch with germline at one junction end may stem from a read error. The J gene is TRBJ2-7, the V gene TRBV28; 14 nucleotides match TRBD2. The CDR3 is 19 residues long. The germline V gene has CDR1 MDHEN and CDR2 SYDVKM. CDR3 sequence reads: CASSGPGTSGRRSPYEQCF. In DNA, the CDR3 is TGTGCCAGTAGTGGGCCTGGGACTAGCGGGAGACGTTCGCCTTACGAGCAGTGCTTC. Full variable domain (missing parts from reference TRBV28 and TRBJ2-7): DVKVTQSSRYLVKRTGEKVFLECVQDMDHENMFWYRQDPGLGLRLIYFSYDVKMKEKGDIPEGYSVSREKKERFSLILESASTNQTSMYLCASSGPGTSGRRSPYEQCFGPGTRLTVT.

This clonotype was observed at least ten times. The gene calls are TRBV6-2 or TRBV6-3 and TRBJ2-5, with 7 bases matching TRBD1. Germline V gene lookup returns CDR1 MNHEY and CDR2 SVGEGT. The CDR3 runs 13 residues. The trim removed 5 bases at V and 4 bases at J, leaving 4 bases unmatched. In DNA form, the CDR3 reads TGTGCCAGCAGTCAAAACAGGGGAGAGACCCAGTACTTC. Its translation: CASSQNRGETQYF.